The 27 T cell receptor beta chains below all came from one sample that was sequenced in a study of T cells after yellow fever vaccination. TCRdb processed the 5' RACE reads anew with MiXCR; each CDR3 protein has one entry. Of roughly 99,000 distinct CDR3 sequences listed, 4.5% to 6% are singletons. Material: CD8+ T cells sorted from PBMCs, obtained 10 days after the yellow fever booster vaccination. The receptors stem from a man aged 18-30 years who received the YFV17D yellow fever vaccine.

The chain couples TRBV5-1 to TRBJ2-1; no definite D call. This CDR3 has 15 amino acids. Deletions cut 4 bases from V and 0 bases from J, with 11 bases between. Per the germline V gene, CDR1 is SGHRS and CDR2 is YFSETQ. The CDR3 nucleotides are TGCGCCAGCAGCACTGAAAAAAGCTCCTACAATGAGCAGTTCTTC. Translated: CASSTEKSSYNEQFF.

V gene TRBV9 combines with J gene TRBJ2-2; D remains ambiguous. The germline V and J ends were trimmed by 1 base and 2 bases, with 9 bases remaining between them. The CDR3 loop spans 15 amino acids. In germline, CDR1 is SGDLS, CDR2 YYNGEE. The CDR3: CASSVYWGNTGELFF. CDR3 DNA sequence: TGTGCCAGCAGCGTATATTGGGGAAACACCGGGGAGCTGTTTTTT.

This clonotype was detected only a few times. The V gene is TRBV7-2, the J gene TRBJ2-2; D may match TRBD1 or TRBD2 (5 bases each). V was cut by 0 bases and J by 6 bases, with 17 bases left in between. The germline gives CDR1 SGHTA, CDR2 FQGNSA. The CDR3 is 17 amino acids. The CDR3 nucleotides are TGTGCCAGCAGCTTAGCGTTTCGAGGGGAGAGAGCCGGGGAGCTGTTTTTT. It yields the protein CASSLAFRGERAGELFF.

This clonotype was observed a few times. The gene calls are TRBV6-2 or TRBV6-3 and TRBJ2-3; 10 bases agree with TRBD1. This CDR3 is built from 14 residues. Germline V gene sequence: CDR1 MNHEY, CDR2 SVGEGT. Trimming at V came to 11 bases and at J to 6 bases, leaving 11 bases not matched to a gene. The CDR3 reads CAGRRDRGTDTQYF. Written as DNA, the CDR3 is TGTGCCGGCCGGCGGGACAGGGGTACGGATACGCAGTATTTT.

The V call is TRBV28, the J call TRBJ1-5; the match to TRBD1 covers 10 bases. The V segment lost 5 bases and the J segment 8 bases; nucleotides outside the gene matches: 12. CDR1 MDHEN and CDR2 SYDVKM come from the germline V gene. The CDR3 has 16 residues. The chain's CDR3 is CASSRQGADAREPQHF. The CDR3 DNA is TGTGCCAGCAGTCGACAGGGGGCGGATGCTCGAGAGCCCCAGCATTTT.

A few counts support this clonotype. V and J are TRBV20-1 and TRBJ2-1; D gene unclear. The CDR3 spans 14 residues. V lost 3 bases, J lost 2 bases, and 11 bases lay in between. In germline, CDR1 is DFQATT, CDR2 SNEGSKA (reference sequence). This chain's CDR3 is CSARSPQTYNEQFF. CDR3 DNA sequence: TGCAGTGCTAGGTCGCCTCAAACCTACAATGAGCAGTTCTTC.

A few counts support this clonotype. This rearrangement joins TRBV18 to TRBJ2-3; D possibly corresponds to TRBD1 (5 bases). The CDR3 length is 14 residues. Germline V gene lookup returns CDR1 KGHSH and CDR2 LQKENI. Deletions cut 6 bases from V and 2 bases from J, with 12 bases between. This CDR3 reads CASSSGYYTDTQYF. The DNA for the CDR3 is TGTGCCAGCTCGTCAGGGTACTACACAGATACGCAGTATTTT.

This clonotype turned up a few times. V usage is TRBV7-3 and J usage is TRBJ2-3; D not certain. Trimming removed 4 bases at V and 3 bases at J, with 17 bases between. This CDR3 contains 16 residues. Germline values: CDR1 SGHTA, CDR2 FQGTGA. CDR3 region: CASSSLPRLGTDTQYF. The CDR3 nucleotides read TGTGCCAGCAGCTCGCTCCCTCGTCTTGGAACAGATACGCAGTATTTT.

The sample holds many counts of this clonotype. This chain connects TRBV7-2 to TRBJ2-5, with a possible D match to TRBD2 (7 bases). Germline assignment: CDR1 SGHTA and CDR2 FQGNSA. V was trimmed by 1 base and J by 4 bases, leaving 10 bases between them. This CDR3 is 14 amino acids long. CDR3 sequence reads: CASSLGGGAETQYF. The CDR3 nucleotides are TGTGCCAGCAGCTTAGGAGGGGGGGCAGAGACCCAGTACTTC.

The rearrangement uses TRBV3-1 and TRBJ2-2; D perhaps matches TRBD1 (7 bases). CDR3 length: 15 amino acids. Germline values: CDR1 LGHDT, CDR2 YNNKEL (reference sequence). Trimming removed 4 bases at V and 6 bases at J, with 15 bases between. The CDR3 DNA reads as TGTGCCAGCAGCCCCCCCAGGGGGGCTGCCGGGGAGCTGTTTTTT. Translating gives CASSPPRGAAGELFF.

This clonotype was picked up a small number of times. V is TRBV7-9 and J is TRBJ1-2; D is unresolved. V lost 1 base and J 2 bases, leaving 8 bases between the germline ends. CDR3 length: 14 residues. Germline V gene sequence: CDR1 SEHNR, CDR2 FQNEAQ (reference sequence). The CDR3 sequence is CASSLVANNYGYTF. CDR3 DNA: TGTGCCAGCAGCTTAGTCGCCAACAACTATGGCTACACCTTC.

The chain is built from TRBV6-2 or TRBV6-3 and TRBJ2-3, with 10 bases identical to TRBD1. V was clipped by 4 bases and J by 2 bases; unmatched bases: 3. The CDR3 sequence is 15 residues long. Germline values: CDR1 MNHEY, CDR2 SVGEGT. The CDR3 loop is CASSSGTGDTDTQYF. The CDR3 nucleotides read TGTGCCAGCAGTTCGGGGACAGGGGACACAGATACGCAGTATTTT.

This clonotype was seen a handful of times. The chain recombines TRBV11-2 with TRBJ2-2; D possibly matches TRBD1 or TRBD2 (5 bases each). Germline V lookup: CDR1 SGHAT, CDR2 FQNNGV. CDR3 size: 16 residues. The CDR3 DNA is TGTGCTACAGAGGGGTCGGAGACTGCGAACACCGGGGAGCTGTTTTTT. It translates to CATEGSETANTGELFF. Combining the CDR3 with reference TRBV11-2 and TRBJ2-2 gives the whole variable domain EAGVAQSPRYKIIEKRQSVAFWCNPISGHATLYWYQQILGQGPKLLIQFQNNGVVDDSQLPKDRFSAERLKGVDSTLKIQPAKLEDSAVYLCATEGSETANTGELFFGEGSRLTVL.

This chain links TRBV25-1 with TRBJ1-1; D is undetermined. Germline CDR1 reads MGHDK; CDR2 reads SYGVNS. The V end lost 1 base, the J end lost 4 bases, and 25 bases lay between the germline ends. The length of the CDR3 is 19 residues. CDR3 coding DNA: TGTGCCAGCAGTGAATCTCTTAACCGGGCAGAACATTTCCTCACTGAAGCTTTCTTT. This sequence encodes CASSESLNRAEHFLTEAFF.

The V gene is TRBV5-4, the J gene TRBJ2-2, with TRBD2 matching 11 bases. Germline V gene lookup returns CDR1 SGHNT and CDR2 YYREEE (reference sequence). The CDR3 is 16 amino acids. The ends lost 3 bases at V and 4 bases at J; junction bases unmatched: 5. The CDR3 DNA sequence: TGTGCCAGCAGCTATCCTAGCGGGGGGTTCACCGGGGAGCTGTTTTTT. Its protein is CASSYPSGGFTGELFF.

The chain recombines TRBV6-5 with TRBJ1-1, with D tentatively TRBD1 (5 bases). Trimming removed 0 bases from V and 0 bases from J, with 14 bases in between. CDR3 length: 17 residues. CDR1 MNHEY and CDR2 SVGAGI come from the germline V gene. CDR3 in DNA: TGTGCCAGCAGTTACTCGGTTGTTGGGGCCGTGAACACTGAAGCTTTCTTT. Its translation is CASSYSVVGAVNTEAFF.

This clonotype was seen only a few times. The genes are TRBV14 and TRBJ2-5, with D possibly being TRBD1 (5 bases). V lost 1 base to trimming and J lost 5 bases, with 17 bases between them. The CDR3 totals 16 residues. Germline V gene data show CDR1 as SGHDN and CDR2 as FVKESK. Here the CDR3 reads CASSQVTVPQVETQYF. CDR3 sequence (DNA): TGTGCCAGCAGCCAAGTGACAGTACCCCAAGTCGAGACCCAGTACTTC.

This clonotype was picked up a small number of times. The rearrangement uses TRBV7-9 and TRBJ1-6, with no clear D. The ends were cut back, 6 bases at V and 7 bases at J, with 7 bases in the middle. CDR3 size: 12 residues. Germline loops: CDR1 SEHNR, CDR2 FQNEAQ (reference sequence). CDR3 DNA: TGTGCCAGCAGAATAGGCAATTCACCCCTCCACTTT. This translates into CASRIGNSPLHF.

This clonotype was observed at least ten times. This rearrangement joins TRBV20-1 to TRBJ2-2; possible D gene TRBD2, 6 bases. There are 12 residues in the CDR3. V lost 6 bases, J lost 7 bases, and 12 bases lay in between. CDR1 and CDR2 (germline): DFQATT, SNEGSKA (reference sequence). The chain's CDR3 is CSALRLDGELFF. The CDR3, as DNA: TGCAGTGCCCTGAGACTAGACGGGGAGCTGTTTTTT.

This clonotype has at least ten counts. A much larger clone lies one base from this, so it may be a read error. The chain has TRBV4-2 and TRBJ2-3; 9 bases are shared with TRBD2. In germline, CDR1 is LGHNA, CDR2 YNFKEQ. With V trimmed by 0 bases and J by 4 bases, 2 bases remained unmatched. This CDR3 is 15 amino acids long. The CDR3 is CASSQERGGPDTQYF. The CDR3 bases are TGTGCCAGCAGCCAAGAGCGGGGGGGCCCAGATACGCAGTATTTT.

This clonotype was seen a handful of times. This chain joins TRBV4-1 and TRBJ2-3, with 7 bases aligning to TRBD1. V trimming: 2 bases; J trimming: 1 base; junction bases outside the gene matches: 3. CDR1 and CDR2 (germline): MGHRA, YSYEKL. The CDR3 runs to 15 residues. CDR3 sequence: CASSQLTGGTDTQYF. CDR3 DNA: TGCGCCAGCAGCCAACTAACAGGGGGCACAGATACGCAGTATTTT.

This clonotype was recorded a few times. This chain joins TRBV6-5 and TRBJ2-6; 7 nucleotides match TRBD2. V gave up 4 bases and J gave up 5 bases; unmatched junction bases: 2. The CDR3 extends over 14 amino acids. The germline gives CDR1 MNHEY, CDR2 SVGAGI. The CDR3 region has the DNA TGTGCCAGCAGTTTCGGGGGGTGGGCCAACGTCCTGACTTTC. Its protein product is CASSFGGWANVLTF.

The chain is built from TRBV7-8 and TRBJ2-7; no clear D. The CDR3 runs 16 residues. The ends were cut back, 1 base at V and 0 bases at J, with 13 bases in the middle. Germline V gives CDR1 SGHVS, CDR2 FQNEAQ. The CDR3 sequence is CASSLDARGSSYEQYV. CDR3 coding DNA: TGTGCCAGCAGCTTAGATGCGCGCGGAAGCTCCTACGAGCAGTACGTC.

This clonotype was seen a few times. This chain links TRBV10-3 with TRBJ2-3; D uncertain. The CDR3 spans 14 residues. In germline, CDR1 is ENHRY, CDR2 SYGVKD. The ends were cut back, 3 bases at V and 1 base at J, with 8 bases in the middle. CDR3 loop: CAISDGERTDTQYF. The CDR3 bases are TGTGCCATCAGTGATGGAGAACGCACAGATACGCAGTATTTT.

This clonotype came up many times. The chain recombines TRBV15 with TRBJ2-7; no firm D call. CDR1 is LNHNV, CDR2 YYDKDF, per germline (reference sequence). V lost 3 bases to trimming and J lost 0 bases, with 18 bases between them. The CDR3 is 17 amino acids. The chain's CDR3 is CATSRIPGTVYSYEQYF. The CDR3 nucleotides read TGTGCCACCAGCAGGATCCCCGGAACAGTGTACTCCTACGAGCAGTACTTC.

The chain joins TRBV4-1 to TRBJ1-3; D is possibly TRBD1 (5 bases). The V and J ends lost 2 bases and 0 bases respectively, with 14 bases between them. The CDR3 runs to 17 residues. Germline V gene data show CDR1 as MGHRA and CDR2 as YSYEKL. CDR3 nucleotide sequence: TGCGCCAGCAGCCAATGGATCCGGGACTACTCTGGAAACACCATATATTTT. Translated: CASSQWIRDYSGNTIYF.

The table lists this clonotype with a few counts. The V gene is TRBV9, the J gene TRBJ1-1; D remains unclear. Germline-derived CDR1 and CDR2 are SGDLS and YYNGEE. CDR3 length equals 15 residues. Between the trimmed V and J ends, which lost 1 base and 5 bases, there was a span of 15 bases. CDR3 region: CASSVTDWMGTEAFF. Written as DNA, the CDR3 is TGTGCCAGCAGCGTAACCGACTGGATGGGGACTGAAGCTTTCTTT. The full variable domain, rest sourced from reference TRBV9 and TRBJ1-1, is DSGVTQTPKHLITATGQRVTLRCSPRSGDLSVYWYQQSLDQGLQFLIQYYNGEERAKGNILERFSAQQFPDLHSELNLSSLELGDSALYFCASSVTDWMGTEAFFGQGTRLTVV.